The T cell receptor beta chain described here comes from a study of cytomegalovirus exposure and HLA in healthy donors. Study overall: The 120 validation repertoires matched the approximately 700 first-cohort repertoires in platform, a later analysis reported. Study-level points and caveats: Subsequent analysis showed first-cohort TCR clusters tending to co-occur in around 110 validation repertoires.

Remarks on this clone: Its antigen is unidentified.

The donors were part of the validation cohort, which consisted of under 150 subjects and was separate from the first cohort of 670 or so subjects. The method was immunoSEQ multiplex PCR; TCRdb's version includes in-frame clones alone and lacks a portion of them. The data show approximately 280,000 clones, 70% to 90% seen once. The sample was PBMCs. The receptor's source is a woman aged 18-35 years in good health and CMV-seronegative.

CDR3 coding DNA: TGTGCCAGCAGCAACCCTAGCGGACTAGCCAAAAACATTCAGTACTTC. It specifies CASSNPSGLAKNIQYF. This chain joins TRBV27 and TRBJ2-4, with 7 bases fitting TRBD2. With 6 bases clipped from V and 0 bases from J, the junction kept 8 bases outside the gene matches. The CDR3 totals 16 residues. Germline CDR1 and CDR2: MNHEY and SMNVEV (reference sequence).